The subject of this entry is one T cell receptor (beta chain). A J-beta primer mix and a sample-barcoded 5' primer were used in a second PCR of about 6 to 12 cycles. TCRdb re-analysed the 5' RACE reads in MiXCR, keeping a single row per CDR3 protein. Altogether about 1.8 million distinct CDR3 sequences are present, just under 50% being singletons, with the ten largest covering 2.1%. The CDR3 is made up of 11 amino acids. The V end lost 5 bases, the J end lost 8 bases, and 9 bases lay between the germline ends. CDR1 is MNHEY and CDR2 is SVGAGI in the germline V gene. The data were taken from a study of blood T cells in healthy people across ages.

The chain links TRBV6-5 to TRBJ1-2; D unresolved. The sample was blood. The clonotype originates from a woman in her forties in good health. This chain's CDR3 is CASSHLGGYTF. In nucleotides, the CDR3 is TGTGCCAGCAGTCATCTAGGAGGCTACACCTTC.